The present entry profiles one T cell receptor (beta chain) with its context. This sample was taken from a study of shared clonotypes between healthy human individuals. Deep-level assay runs were performed. Measured with immunoSEQ multiplex PCR; TCRdb has only the in-frame clones, and not every one. The sample contains about 1.1 million clones, 75% to 85% of which appear only once. The CDR3 extends over 14 amino acids. The V gene lost 7 bases and the J gene lost 6 bases, with 17 bases spanning the gap. The V gene's germline CDR1 is MNHNS and CDR2 SASEGT. Sequencing was done on a sample of memory CD4+ T cells from PBMCs. Sample subset: CD45RA-negative fraction. V and J are TRBV6-1 and TRBJ2-3, with D possibly called TRBD1 or TRBD2 (6 bases each). The sequence was obtained from a man aged 18 to 35 in good health. Some clones in this sample may be carry-over from other donors' samples. The CDR3 region is CASILTVGGDTQYF. DNA for the CDR3: TGTGCCAGCATCCTAACAGTCGGGGGCGATACGCAGTATTTT.